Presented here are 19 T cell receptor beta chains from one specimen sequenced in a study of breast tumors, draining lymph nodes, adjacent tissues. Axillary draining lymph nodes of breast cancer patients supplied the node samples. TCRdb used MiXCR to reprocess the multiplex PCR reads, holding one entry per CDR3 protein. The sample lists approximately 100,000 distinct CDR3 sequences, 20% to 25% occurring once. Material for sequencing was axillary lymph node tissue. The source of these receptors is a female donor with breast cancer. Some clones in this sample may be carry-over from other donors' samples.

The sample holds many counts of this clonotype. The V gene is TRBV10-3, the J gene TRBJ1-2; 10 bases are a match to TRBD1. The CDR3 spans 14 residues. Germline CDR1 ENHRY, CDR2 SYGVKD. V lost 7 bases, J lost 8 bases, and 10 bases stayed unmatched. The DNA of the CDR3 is TGTGCCATCAACGCCGGGACAGGGGTCGGGGGCTACACCTTC. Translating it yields CAINAGTGVGGYTF.

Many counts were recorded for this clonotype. The CDR3 reads CASGRIYGYTF. The CDR3 region has the DNA TGTGCCAGCGGCAGGATATATGGCTACACCTTC. The chain uses TRBV27 and TRBJ1-2; no firm D call. The length of the CDR3 is 11 residues. V dropped 8 bases and J dropped 5 bases, with 9 bases sitting between them. CDR1 is MNHEY and CDR2 is SMNVEV in the germline V gene (reference sequence).

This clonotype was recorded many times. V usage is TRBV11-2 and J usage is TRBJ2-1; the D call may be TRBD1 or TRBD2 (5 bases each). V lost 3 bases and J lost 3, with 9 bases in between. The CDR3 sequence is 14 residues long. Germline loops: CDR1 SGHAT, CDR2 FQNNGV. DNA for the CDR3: TGTGCCAGCAGCTTTTGGGGGAGCTACAATGAGCAGTTCTTC. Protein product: CASSFWGSYNEQFF. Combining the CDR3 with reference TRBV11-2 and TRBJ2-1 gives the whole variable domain EAGVAQSPRYKIIEKRQSVAFWCNPISGHATLYWYQQILGQGPKLLIQFQNNGVVDDSQLPKDRFSAERLKGVDSTLKIQPAKLEDSAVYLCASSFWGSYNEQFFGPGTRLTVL.

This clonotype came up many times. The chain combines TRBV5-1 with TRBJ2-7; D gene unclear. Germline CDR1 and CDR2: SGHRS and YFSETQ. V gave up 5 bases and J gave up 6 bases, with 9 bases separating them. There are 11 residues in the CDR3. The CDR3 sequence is CASRNGREQYF. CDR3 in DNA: TGCGCCAGCAGAAACGGACGCGAGCAGTACTTC. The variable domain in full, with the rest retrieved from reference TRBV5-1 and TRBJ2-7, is KAGVTQTPRYLIKTRGQQVTLSCSPISGHRSVSWYQQTPGQGLQFLFEYFSETQRNKGNFPGRFSGRQFSNSRSEMNVSTLELGDSALYLCASRNGREQYFGPGTRLTVT.

The chain's CDR3 is CASSPSRGTGNTIYF. The CDR3 coding sequence is TGTGCCAGCTCACCGTCCAGGGGCACTGGAAACACCATATATTTT. The chain is built from TRBV18 and TRBJ1-3, with D perhaps matching TRBD1 (6 bases). Trimming pared 3 bases from V and 2 bases from J, leaving 11 bases between. The CDR3 has 15 amino acids. CDR1 and CDR2 from the germline V gene are KGHSH and LQKENI.

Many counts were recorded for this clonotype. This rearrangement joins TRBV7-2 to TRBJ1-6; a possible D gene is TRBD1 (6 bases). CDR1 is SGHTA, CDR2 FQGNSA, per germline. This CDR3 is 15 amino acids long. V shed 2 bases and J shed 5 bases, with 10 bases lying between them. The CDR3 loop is CASSLWTDNNSPLHF. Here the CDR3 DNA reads TGTGCCAGCAGCTTATGGACAGACAATAATTCACCCCTCCACTTT.

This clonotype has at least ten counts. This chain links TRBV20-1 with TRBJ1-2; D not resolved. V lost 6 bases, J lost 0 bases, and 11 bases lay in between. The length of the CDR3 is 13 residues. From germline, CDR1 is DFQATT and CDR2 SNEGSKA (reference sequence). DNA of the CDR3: TGCAGTGCCAGTCCCACAGCTAACTATGGCTACACCTTC. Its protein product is CSASPTANYGYTF.

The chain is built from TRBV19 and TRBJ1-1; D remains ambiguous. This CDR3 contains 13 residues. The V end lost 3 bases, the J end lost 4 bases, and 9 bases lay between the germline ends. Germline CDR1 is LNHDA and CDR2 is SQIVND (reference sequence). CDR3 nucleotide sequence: TGTGCCAGTAGTATTTCGGTTGGCACTGAAGCTTTCTTT. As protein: CASSISVGTEAFF. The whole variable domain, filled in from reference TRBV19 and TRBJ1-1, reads DGGITQSPKYLFRKEGQNVTLSCEQNLNHDAMYWYRQDPGQGLRLIYYSQIVNDFQKGDIAEGYSVSREKKESFPLTVTSAQKNPTAFYLCASSISVGTEAFFGQGTRLTVV.

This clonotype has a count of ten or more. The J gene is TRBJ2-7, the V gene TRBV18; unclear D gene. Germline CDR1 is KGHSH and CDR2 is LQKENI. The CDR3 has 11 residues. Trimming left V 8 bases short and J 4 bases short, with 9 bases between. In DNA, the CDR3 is TGTGCCAGCCATCCACTTTACGAGCAGTACTTC. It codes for CASHPLYEQYF.

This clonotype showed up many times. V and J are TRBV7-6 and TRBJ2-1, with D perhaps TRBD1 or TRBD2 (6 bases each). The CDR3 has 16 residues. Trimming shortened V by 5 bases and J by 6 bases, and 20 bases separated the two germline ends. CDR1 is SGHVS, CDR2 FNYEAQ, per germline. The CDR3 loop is CASSIRSGGSSNEQFF. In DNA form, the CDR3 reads TGTGCCAGCAGCATTAGATCCGGGGGCTCCAGCAATGAGCAGTTCTTC.

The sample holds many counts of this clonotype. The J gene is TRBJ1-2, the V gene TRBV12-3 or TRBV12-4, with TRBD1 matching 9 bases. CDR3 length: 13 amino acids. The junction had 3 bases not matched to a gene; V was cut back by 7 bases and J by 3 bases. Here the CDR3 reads CASTRTGDYGYTF. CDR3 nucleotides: TGTGCCAGCACCCGGACAGGGGACTATGGCTACACCTTC.

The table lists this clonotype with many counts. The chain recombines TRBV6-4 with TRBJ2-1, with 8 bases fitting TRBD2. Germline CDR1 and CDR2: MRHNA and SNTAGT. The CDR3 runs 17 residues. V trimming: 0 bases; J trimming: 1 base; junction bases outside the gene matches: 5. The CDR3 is CASSDSRASGSYNEQFF. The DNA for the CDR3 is TGTGCCAGCAGTGACTCGAGGGCTAGCGGGTCCTACAATGAGCAGTTCTTC.

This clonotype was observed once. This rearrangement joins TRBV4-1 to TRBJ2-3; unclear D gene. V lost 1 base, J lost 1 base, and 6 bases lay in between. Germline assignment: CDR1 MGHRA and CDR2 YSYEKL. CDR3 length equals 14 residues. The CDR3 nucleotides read TGCGCCAGCAGCCAAGGACCTGGCACAGATACGCAGTATTTT. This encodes CASSQGPGTDTQYF.

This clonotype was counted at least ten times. The CDR3 DNA reads as TGTGCCAGCAGCCTCACCCCGGGACTAGCGGGCTACGAGCAGTACTTC. It yields the protein CASSLTPGLAGYEQYF. The chain links TRBV11-1 to TRBJ2-7; TRBD2 matches 12 bases. The CDR3 extends over 16 amino acids. From germline, CDR1 is SGHAT and CDR2 FQDESV (reference sequence). V was clipped by 5 bases and J by 3 bases; unmatched bases: 8. Together with reference TRBV11-1 and TRBJ2-7, the CDR3 gives the full variable domain: EAEVAQSPRYKITEKSQAVAFWCDPISGHATLYWYRQILGQGPELLVQFQDESVVDDSQLPKDRFSAERLKGVDSTLKIQPAELGDSAMYLCASSLTPGLAGYEQYFGPGTRLTVT.

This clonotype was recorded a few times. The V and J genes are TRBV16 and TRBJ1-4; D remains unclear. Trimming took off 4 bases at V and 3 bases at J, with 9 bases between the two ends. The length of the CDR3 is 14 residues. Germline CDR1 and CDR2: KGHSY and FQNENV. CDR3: CASSLPGSNEKLFF. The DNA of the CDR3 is TGTGCCAGCAGCCTCCCGGGATCTAATGAAAAACTGTTTTTT.

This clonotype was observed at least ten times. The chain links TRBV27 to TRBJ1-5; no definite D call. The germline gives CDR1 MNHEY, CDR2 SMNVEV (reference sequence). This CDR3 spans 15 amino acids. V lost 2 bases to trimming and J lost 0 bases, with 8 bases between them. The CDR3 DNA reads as TGTGCCAGCAGTTTAAGTCTTTATAGCAATCAGCCCCAGCATTTT. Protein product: CASSLSLYSNQPQHF.

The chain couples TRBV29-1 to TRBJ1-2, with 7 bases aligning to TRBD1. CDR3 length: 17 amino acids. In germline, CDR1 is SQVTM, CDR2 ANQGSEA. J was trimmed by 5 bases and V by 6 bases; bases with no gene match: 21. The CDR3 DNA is TGCAGCGTGGAGAGGGGGGACAGTGGCTTCTGGGGATATGGCTACACCTTC. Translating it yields CSVERGDSGFWGYGYTF.

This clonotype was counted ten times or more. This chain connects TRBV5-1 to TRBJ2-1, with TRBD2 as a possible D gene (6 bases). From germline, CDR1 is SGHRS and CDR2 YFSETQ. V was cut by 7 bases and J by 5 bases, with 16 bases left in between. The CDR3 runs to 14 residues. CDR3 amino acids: CASGGWDFHNEQFF. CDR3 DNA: TGCGCCAGCGGGGGGTGGGACTTCCACAATGAGCAGTTCTTC.

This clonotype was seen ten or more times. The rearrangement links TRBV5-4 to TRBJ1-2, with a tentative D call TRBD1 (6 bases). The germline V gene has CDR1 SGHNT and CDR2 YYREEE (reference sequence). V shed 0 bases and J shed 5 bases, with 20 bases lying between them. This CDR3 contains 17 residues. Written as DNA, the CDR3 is TGTGCCAGCAGCTTGGTGATGGGGGCCGGTTTAACTTATGGCTACACCTTC. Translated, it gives CASSLVMGAGLTYGYTF.